The clone carrying this T cell receptor (beta chain) was observed many times. This sample stems from a study of T cells in Graves' hyperthyroidism and ophthalmopathy. Clinical symptoms, serum thyroxine, TRAb, thyroid ultrasound and orbital computed tomography established diagnosis. TCR beta CDR3 region amplification was performed from RNA transcripts. An initial round of RT-PCR targeting the TCR CDR3 relied on the HTBI primer set. TCRdb fed the multiplex PCR reads into MiXCR, producing one record per CDR3 protein. The sample holds under 600,000 distinct CDR3 sequences, around 16% seen once. Sequenced sample: blood. The source is a woman in her 40s with Graves' ophthalmopathy.

CDR3 sequence: CASSLEGPGLQYF. In nucleotides, the CDR3 is TGCGCCAGCAGCTTGGAGGGACCTGGCCTTCAGTACTTC. This chain uses TRBV5-1 with TRBJ2-5; D may correspond to TRBD1 or TRBD2 (5 bases each). The CDR3 has 13 amino acids. V was shortened by 0 bases and J by 11 bases, with 14 bases between the two germline ends. Germline CDR1 is SGHRS and CDR2 is YFSETQ.